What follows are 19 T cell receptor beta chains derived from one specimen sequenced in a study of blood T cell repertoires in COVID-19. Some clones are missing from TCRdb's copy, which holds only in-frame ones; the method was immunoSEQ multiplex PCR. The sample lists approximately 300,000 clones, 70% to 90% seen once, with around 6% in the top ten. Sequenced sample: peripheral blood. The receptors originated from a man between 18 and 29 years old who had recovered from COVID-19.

The CDR3 DNA reads TGCGCCAGCAGCTTGTCCAGACAGGGGAGGACCTACGAGCAGTACTTC. Its protein product is CASSLSRQGRTYEQYF. The chain employs TRBV5-1 and TRBJ2-7; TRBD1 matches at 8 bases. The CDR3 extends over 16 amino acids. Germline V gene lookup returns CDR1 SGHRS and CDR2 YFSETQ. Unmatched junction bases numbered 8, after V lost 1 base and J lost 2 bases.

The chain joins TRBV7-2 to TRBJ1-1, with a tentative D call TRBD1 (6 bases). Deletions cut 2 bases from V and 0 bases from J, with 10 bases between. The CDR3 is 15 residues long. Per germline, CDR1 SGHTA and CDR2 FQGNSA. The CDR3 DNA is TGTGCCAGCAGCTTACTCCAGGGGATGAACACTGAAGCTTTCTTT. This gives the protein CASSLLQGMNTEAFF.

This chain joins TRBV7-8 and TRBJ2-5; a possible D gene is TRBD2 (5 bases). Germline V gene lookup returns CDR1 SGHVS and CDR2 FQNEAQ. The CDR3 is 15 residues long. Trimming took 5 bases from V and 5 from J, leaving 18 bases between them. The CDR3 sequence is CASSRHMLRAETQYF. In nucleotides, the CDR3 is TGTGCCAGCAGCCGCCACATGTTGAGGGCGGAGACCCAGTACTTC.

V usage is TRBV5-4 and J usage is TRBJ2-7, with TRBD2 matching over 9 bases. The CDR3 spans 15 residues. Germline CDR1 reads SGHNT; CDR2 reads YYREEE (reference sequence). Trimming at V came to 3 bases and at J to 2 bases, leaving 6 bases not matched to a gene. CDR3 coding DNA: TGTGCCAGCAGCTCGCTCGCTAGCGGGGCCTACGAGCAGTACTTC. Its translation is CASSSLASGAYEQYF.

CDR3: CASSLRGSGNADEQYF. CDR3 in DNA: TGCGCCAGCAGCTTGCGCGGGTCCGGGAATGCTGACGAGCAGTACTTC. The rearrangement joins TRBV5-1 to TRBJ2-7, with a tentative D call TRBD2 (5 bases). The CDR3 covers 16 residues. Between the trimmed V and J ends, which lost 1 base and 5 bases, there was a span of 19 bases. The germline gives CDR1 SGHRS, CDR2 YFSETQ.

This CDR3 reads CASSRLPRADHNEQFF. As DNA, the CDR3 is TGTGCCAGCAGCCGCCTCCCCAGGGCGGACCACAATGAGCAGTTCTTC. The V call is TRBV27, the J call TRBJ2-1; possible D gene TRBD1, 5 bases. Germline V lookup: CDR1 MNHEY, CDR2 SMNVEV (reference sequence). V was pared by 6 bases and J by 5 bases, with 20 bases between. This CDR3 spans 16 amino acids.

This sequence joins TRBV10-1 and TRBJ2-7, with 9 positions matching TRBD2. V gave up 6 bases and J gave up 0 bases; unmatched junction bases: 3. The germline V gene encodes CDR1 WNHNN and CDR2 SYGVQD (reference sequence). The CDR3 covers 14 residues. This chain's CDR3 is CASSGTSSSYEQYF. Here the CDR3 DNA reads TGCGCCAGCAGCGGGACTAGCAGCTCCTACGAGCAGTACTTC.

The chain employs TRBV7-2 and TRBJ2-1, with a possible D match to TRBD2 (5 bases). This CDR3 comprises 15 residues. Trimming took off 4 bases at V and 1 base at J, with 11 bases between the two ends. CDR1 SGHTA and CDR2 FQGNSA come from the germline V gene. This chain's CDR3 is CASSSWGASYNEQFF. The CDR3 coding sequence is TGTGCCAGCAGCTCCTGGGGAGCTTCCTACAATGAGCAGTTCTTC.

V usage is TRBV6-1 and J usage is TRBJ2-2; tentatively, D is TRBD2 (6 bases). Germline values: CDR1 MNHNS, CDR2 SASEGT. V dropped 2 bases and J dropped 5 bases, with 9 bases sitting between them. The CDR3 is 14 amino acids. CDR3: CASSELARTGELFF. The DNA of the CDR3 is TGTGCCAGCAGTGAACTAGCGAGAACCGGGGAGCTGTTTTTT.

CDR3 DNA: TGTGCCAGCAGCTCCCCGGGACAGGGAGAGACCCAGTACTTC. It translates to CASSSPGQGETQYF. The V gene is TRBV5-6, the J gene TRBJ2-5, with TRBD1 matching over 9 bases. V lost 3 bases to trimming and J lost 4 bases; unmatched junction nucleotides: 4. The CDR3 contains 14 residues. Looked up from germline, CDR1 is SGHDT and CDR2 is YYEEEE.

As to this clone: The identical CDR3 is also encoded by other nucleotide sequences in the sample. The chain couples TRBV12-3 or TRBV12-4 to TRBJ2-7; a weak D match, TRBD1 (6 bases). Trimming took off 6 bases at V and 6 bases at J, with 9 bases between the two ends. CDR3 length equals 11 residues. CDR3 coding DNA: TGTGCCAGCAGCCGAGGGGGCGAGCAGTACTTC. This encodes CASSRGGEQYF.

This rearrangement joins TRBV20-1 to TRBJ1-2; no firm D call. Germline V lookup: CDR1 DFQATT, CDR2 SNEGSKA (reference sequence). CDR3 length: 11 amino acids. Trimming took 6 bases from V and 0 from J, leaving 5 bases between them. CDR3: CSAAANYGYTF. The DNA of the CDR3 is TGCAGTGCAGCGGCTAACTATGGCTACACCTTC.

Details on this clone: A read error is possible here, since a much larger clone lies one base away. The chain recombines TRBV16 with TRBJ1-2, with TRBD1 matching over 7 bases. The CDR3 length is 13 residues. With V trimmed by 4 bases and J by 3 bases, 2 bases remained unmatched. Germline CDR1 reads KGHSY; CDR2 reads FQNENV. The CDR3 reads CASSPDRDYGYTF. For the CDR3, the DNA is TGTGCCAGCAGCCCTGACAGGGACTATGGCTACACCTTC. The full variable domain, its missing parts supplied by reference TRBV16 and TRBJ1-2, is GEEVAQTPKHLVRGEGQKAKLYCAPIKGHSYVFWYQQVLKNEFKFLISFQNENVFDETGMPKERFSAKCLPNSPCSLEIQATKLEDSAVYFCASSPDRDYGYTFGSGTRLTVV.

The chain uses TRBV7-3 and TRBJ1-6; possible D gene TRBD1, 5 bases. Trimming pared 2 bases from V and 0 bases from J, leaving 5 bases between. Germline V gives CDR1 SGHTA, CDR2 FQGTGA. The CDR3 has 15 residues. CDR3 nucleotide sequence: TGTGCCAGCAGCTTACAGGGCTCCTATAATTCACCCCTCCACTTT. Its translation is CASSLQGSYNSPLHF. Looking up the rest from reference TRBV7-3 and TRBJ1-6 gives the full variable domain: GAGVSQTPSNKVTEKGKYVELRCDPISGHTALYWYRQSLGQGPEFLIYFQGTGAADDSGLPNDRFFAVRPEGSVSTLKIQRTERGDSAVYLCASSLQGSYNSPLHFGNGTRLTVT.

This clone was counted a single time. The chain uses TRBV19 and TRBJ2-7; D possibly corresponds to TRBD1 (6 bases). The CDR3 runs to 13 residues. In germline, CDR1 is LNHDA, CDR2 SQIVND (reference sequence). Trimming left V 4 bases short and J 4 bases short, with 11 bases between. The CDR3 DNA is TGTGCCAGTAGTACAAACGACAGGTACGAGCAGTACTTC. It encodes CASSTNDRYEQYF. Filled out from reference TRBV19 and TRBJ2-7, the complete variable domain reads DGGITQSPKYLFRKEGQNVTLSCEQNLNHDAMYWYRQDPGQGLRLIYYSQIVNDFQKGDIAEGYSVSREKKESFPLTVTSAQKNPTAFYLCASSTNDRYEQYFGPGTRLTVT.

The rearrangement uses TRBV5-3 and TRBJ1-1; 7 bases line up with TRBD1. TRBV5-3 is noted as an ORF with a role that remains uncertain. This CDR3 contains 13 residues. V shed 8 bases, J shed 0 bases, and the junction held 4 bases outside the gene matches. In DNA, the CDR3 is TGTGCCAGGGAGGGGGCGTTGAACACTGAAGCTTTCTTT. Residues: CAREGALNTEAFF.

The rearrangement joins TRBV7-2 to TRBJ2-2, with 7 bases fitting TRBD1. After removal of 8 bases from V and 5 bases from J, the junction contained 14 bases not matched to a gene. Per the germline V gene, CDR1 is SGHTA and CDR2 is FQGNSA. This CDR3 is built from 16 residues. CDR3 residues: CASFIPGRGRTGELFF. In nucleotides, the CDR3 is TGTGCCAGCTTCATACCGGGCAGGGGGAGAACCGGGGAGCTGTTTTTT.

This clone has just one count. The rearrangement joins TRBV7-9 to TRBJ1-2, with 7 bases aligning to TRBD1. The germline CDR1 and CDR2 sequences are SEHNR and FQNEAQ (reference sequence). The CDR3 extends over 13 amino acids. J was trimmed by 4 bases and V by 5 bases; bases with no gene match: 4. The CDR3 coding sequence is TGTGCCAGCAGCGGGGACAGCCTCTATGGCTACACCTTC. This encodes CASSGDSLYGYTF.

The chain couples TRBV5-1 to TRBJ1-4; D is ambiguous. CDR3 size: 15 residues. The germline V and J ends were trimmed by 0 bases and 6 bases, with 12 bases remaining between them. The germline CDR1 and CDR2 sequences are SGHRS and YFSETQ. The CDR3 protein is CASSLVGYGDEKLFF. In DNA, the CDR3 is TGCGCCAGCAGCTTGGTTGGGTACGGGGATGAAAAACTGTTTTTT.